Here is one T cell receptor (beta chain) with its context. Its antigen is not identified. The CDR3 has 13 residues. CDR1 is KGHSH and CDR2 is LQKENI in the germline V gene. V was cut by 6 bases and J by 2 bases, with 7 bases left in between. Libraries were prepared by immunoSEQ multiplex PCR; TCRdb keeps only in-frame clonotypes and omits some of them. The sample has about 600,000 clones, approximately 97% seen once. These data originate in a study of shared clonotypes between healthy human individuals. Study findings and constraints: Naive subsets usually exceeded memory subsets in estimated richness.

This clonotype was obtained from a woman under 40 in good health. Sequencing was done on a sample of naive CD4+ T cells sorted from blood. This sample's subset: CD45RA+ positively selected. The rearrangement links TRBV18 to TRBJ1-4, with D maybe TRBD1 (5 bases). The CDR3: CASSRQTNEKLFF. The CDR3, as DNA: TGTGCCAGCTCTAGACAGACTAATGAAAAACTGTTTTTT.